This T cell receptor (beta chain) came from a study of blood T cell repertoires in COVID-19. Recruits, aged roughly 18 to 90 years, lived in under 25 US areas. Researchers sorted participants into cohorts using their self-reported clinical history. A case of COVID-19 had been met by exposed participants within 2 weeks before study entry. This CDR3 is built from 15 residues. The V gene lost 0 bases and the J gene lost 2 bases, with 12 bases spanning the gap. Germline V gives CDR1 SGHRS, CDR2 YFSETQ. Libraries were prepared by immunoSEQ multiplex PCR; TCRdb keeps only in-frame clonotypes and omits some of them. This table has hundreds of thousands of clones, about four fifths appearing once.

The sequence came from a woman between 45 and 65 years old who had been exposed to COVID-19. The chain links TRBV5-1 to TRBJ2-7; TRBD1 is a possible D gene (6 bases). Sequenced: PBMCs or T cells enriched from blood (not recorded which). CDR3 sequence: CASSLDPDRTYEQYF. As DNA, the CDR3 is TGCGCCAGCAGCTTGGACCCCGACAGGACCTACGAGCAGTACTTC. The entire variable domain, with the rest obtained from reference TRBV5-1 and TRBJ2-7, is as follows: KAGVTQTPRYLIKTRGQQVTLSCSPISGHRSVSWYQQTPGQGLQFLFEYFSETQRNKGNFPGRFSGRQFSNSRSEMNVSTLELGDSALYLCASSLDPDRTYEQYFGPGTRLTVT.